The 24 T cell receptor beta chains in this list originate from one sample, sequenced in a study of T cells in Graves' hyperthyroidism and ophthalmopathy. The investigators amplified TCR beta CDR3 regions from RNA transcripts. The TCR CDR3 was amplified in a first-round RT-PCR using the HTBI primer set. One entry per CDR3 protein, called by TCRdb with MiXCR from the multiplex PCR reads. This sample has about 260,000 distinct CDR3 sequences, with approximately 20% found just once. Sequences were obtained from blood. The receptors derive from a man aged 25 to 40 with Graves' ophthalmopathy.

As concerns this clonotype: This may be a read error: a much more frequent sequence differs by one nucleotide. The V call is TRBV18, the J call TRBJ2-3, with D unresolved. Per germline, CDR1 KGHSH and CDR2 LQKENI. Trimming left V 6 bases short and J 7 bases short, with 11 bases between. The CDR3 consists of 12 residues. Here the CDR3 reads CASSPGRNTQYF. CDR3 bases: TGTGCCAGCTCCCCCGGTCGCAATACGCAGTATTTT. Drawing the rest from reference TRBV18 and TRBJ2-3, the complete variable domain is NAGVMQNPRHLVRRRGQEARLRCSPMKGHSHVYWYRQLPEEGLKFMVYLQKENIIDESGMPKERFSAEFPKEGPSILRIQQVVRGDSAAYFCASSPGRNTQYFGPGTRLTVL.

V is TRBV28 and J is TRBJ1-1, with a possible D match to TRBD1 (6 bases). The CDR3 has 15 residues. From germline, CDR1 is MDHEN and CDR2 SYDVKM. Trimming removed 6 bases from V and 1 base from J, with 15 bases in between. CDR3 region: CASSSGAVQNTEAFF. DNA for the CDR3: TGTGCCAGCAGCTCGGGGGCAGTCCAGAACACTGAAGCTTTCTTT. The whole variable domain, remainder taken from reference TRBV28 and TRBJ1-1, is DVKVTQSSRYLVKRTGEKVFLECVQDMDHENMFWYRQDPGLGLRLIYFSYDVKMKEKGDIPEGYSVSREKKERFSLILESASTNQTSMYLCASSSGAVQNTEAFFGQGTRLTVV.

The V and J genes are TRBV29-1 and TRBJ1-2, with D unclear. This CDR3 has 12 residues. V lost 1 base and J 4 bases, leaving 7 bases between the germline ends. Germline CDR1 SQVTM, CDR2 ANQGSEA. The CDR3 is CSVEGLGYGYTF. CDR3 bases: TGCAGCGTTGAAGGTCTAGGCTATGGCTACACCTTC.

This clonotype has more than one count but fewer than ten. The CDR3 nucleotides are TGCGCCAGCAGCTTCCTAGCGGGAGGAACCCTGTACAATGAGCAGTTCTTC. Its protein product is CASSFLAGGTLYNEQFF. This chain connects TRBV5-1 to TRBJ2-1; 11 bases fit TRBD2. CDR1 SGHRS and CDR2 YFSETQ come from the germline V gene. The CDR3 is 17 residues long. Trimming removed 2 bases from V and 4 bases from J; junction bases left unmatched: 8.

The chain couples TRBV4-2 to TRBJ2-2; D is ambiguous. This CDR3 has 16 residues. CDR1 is LGHNA and CDR2 is YNFKEQ in the germline V gene. The V end was cut by 1 base, the J end by 4 bases, with 13 bases between. The CDR3 loop reads CASSQVQGSVTGELFF. Here the CDR3 DNA reads TGTGCCAGCAGCCAAGTTCAAGGGTCGGTCACCGGGGAGCTGTTTTTT.

This clonotype has more than one count but fewer than ten. V usage is TRBV12-3 or TRBV12-4 and J usage is TRBJ1-2, with D possibly TRBD1 on 6 matching bases. The ends were cut back, 7 bases at V and 11 bases at J, with 17 bases in the middle. The CDR3 loop spans 12 amino acids. The CDR3 bases are TGTGCCAGCACCCTGGGGGGCGGCGAATACACCTTC. This codes for CASTLGGGEYTF.

V is TRBV7-9 and J is TRBJ1-4, with D maybe TRBD1 (6 bases). Germline CDR1 is SEHNR and CDR2 is FQNEAQ (reference sequence). CDR3 length: 15 amino acids. V lost 4 bases, J lost 4 bases, and 13 bases lay in between. CDR3: CASSSRQDLNEKLFF. CDR3 in DNA: TGTGCCAGCAGCTCCAGACAGGACCTTAATGAAAAACTGTTTTTT.

This rearrangement joins TRBV7-9 to TRBJ2-3; 7 bases map to TRBD1. Trimming at V came to 5 bases and at J to 2 bases, leaving 16 bases not matched to a gene. This CDR3 has 18 amino acids. Looked up from germline, CDR1 is SEHNR and CDR2 is FQNEAQ (reference sequence). DNA for the CDR3: TGTGCCAGCAGCCACCGACTCATGACAGGGTACGACACAGATACGCAGTATTTT. Encoded protein: CASSHRLMTGYDTDTQYF. The full variable domain, rest sourced from reference TRBV7-9 and TRBJ2-3, is DTGVSQNPRHKITKRGQNVTFRCDPISEHNRLYWYRQTLGQGPEFLTYFQNEAQLEKSRLLSDRFSAERPKGSFSTLEIQRTEQGDSAMYLCASSHRLMTGYDTDTQYFGPGTRLTVL.

This clonotype was seen many times. V gene TRBV12-3 or TRBV12-4 combines with J gene TRBJ2-5, with D tentatively TRBD1 (5 bases). The CDR3 has 14 residues. Deletions cut 3 bases from V and 5 bases from J, with 13 bases between. The CDR3 spells CASSLAWGQETQYF. In nucleotides, the CDR3 is TGTGCCAGCAGTTTGGCCTGGGGCCAGGAGACCCAGTACTTC.

Turning to this clonotype: A read error may explain this, as a much larger clone is one base away. V usage is TRBV11-2 and J usage is TRBJ2-3; D remains ambiguous. CDR1 is SGHAT and CDR2 is FQNNGV in the germline V gene. This CDR3 is built from 16 residues. V lost 2 bases to trimming and J lost 1 base, with 13 bases between them. CDR3 nucleotide sequence: TGTGCCAGCAGCTTAAGCTGCGGTTTACGCACAGATACGCAGTATTTT. This sequence encodes CASSLSCGLRTDTQYF.

About this clonotype itself: Relative to the germline gene, one junction end is altered; a read error may explain this. This rearrangement joins TRBV18 to TRBJ2-4; 9 nucleotides align to TRBD1. The CDR3 has 12 amino acids. CDR1 KGHSH and CDR2 LQKENI come from the germline V gene. The CDR3, as DNA: TGTGCCAGCTCACCGGGACAGGGTATAATCGACTTC. It yields the protein CASSPGQGIIDF.

This clonotype was detected ten times or more. This chain uses TRBV5-1 with TRBJ2-7, with 8 bases that match TRBD1. Germline CDR1 reads SGHRS; CDR2 reads YFSETQ. The V segment lost 0 bases and the J segment 2 bases; nucleotides outside the gene matches: 1. The CDR3 consists of 14 residues. The CDR3 bases are TGCGCCAGCAGCTTGGAGACAGGGGCCTACGAGCAGTACTTC. Translation: CASSLETGAYEQYF.

This clonotype was observed a few times. The V gene is TRBV25-1, the J gene TRBJ2-7; D is unresolved. The germline gives CDR1 MGHDK, CDR2 SYGVNS. Between the trimmed V and J ends, which lost 5 bases and 5 bases, there was a span of 16 bases. This CDR3 region has 14 residues. CDR3 region: CASSSVSRAHEQYF. CDR3 coding DNA: TGTGCCAGCAGTTCGGTCAGCCGAGCCCACGAGCAGTACTTC.

The chain couples TRBV5-6 to TRBJ2-6; weak D call: TRBD1 (6 bases). Germline V lookup: CDR1 SGHDT, CDR2 YYEEEE. This CDR3 contains 14 residues. V lost 4 bases and J lost 2, with 7 bases in between. CDR3 residues: CASSRTAGANVLTF. The CDR3 DNA reads TGTGCCAGCAGCCGGACAGCTGGGGCCAACGTCCTGACTTTC. Variable domain in full (rest from reference TRBV5-6 and TRBJ2-6): DAGVTQSPTHLIKTRGQQVTLRCSPKSGHDTVSWYQQALGQGPQFIFQYYEEEERQRGNFPDRFSGHQFPNYSSELNVNALLLGDSALYLCASSRTAGANVLTFGAGSRLTVL.

Many counts were recorded for this clonotype. V gene TRBV28 combines with J gene TRBJ1-5, with D perhaps TRBD1 (6 bases). The V and J ends lost 3 bases and 6 bases respectively, with 12 bases between them. This CDR3 region has 14 residues. Per germline, CDR1 MDHEN and CDR2 SYDVKM. The CDR3 here is CASSFGTWGQPQHF. CDR3 sequence (DNA): TGTGCCAGCAGTTTCGGGACATGGGGTCAGCCCCAGCATTTT.

This chain links TRBV5-1 with TRBJ2-6; D is possibly TRBD1 or TRBD2 (5 bases each). Germline V CDR1 and CDR2: SGHRS, YFSETQ. Trimming stripped 1 base from V and 0 bases from J, with 8 bases between. The CDR3 sequence is 16 residues long. This CDR3 reads CASSLTGGSGANVLTF. CDR3 DNA sequence: TGCGCCAGCAGCTTGACAGGAGGCTCTGGGGCCAACGTCCTGACTTTC.

As for this clonotype: This may stem from a read error, because a much larger clone lies one nucleotide away. V is TRBV5-1 and J is TRBJ2-3; 10 nucleotides line up with TRBD2. The CDR3 has 18 residues. The V gene end was trimmed by 0 bases and the J gene end by 6 bases; junction bases not matched to a gene: 13. The V gene's germline CDR1 is SGHRS and CDR2 YFSETQ. CDR3 coding DNA: TGCGCCAGCAGCTTGGCCCCGCTAGCGGGAGTGACAAGCGATACGCAGTATTTT. Translated: CASSLAPLAGVTSDTQYF. The whole variable domain, filled in from reference TRBV5-1 and TRBJ2-3, reads KAGVTQTPRYLIKTRGQQVTLSCSPISGHRSVSWYQQTPGQGLQFLFEYFSETQRNKGNFPGRFSGRQFSNSRSEMNVSTLELGDSALYLCASSLAPLAGVTSDTQYFGPGTRLTVL.

V is TRBV12-3 or TRBV12-4 and J is TRBJ2-7; either TRBD1 or TRBD2 may fit D (5 bases each). The CDR3 has 17 amino acids. Trimming shortened V by 4 bases and J by 4 bases, and 23 bases separated the two germline ends. CDR3 coding DNA: TGTGCCAGCAGTTCAGACCCCAGGGACGGCGAGCGTTACGAGCAGTACTTC. It codes for CASSSDPRDGERYEQYF.

The table lists this clonotype with a few counts. This chain links TRBV6-2 or TRBV6-3 with TRBJ2-5, with 16 bases matching TRBD2. J lost 3 bases, V lost 4 bases, and 5 bases had no gene match. CDR3 length equals 17 residues. The V gene's germline CDR1 is MNHEY and CDR2 SVGEGT. The CDR3 here is CASSSGLAGGPKETQYF. CDR3 DNA: TGTGCCAGCAGTTCGGGACTAGCGGGAGGGCCGAAAGAGACCCAGTACTTC.

This clonotype turned up a few times. This chain connects TRBV5-4 to TRBJ2-5; 8 nucleotides line up with TRBD2. With V trimmed by 3 bases and J by 4 bases, 11 bases remained unmatched. Germline assignment: CDR1 SGHNT and CDR2 YYREEE (reference sequence). The CDR3 is 16 residues long. The CDR3 coding sequence is TGTGCCAGCAGCTCCCCCGGGGTCCGGGGGGGAGAGACCCAGTACTTC. This codes for CASSSPGVRGGETQYF.

The chain carries TRBV29-1 and TRBJ1-2, with 9 bases aligning to TRBD1. The CDR3 covers 13 residues. The V and J ends lost 5 bases and 1 base, in that order; junction bases with no gene match: 2. Per germline, CDR1 SQVTM and CDR2 ANQGSEA. CDR3 coding DNA: TGCAGCGTTTTGGACAGGGGTAACTATGGCTACACCTTC. Translating it yields CSVLDRGNYGYTF.

This clonotype was observed at least ten times. The chain has TRBV12-5 and TRBJ1-3, with TRBD1 identical over 7 bases. This CDR3 spans 14 amino acids. V lost 6 bases to trimming and J lost 4 bases; unmatched junction nucleotides: 6. Germline V gene data show CDR1 as LGHNT and CDR2 as FRNRAP. CDR3 DNA sequence: TGTGCTAGTGGACTACAGGGGCGAGGAAACACCATATATTTT. Amino acids: CASGLQGRGNTIYF.

The CDR3 DNA sequence: TGTGCCAGCAGCGTTACTAGCGGGAGGGGCGATGAGCAGTTCTTC. Translated, it gives CASSVTSGRGDEQFF. This chain uses TRBV9 with TRBJ2-1; 13 bases agree with TRBD2. J lost 8 bases, V lost 2 bases, and 4 bases had no gene match. Germline CDR1 and CDR2: SGDLS and YYNGEE. The CDR3 runs to 15 residues.

V usage is TRBV28 and J usage is TRBJ2-2, with D hard to call. The V gene lost 5 bases and the J gene lost 1 base, with 11 bases spanning the gap. This CDR3 is built from 15 residues. Germline-derived CDR1 and CDR2 are MDHEN and SYDVKM. The CDR3 protein is CASSDTFLNTGELFF. CDR3 DNA sequence: TGTGCCAGCAGTGACACCTTCTTGAACACCGGGGAGCTGTTTTTT.